This TCR beta chain was recovered during a study of blood T cell repertoires in COVID-19. Whole-study context: Collection of acute and convalescent COVID-19 samples took place in the United States, Italy and Spain. Sources were T cells, B-cell-depleted T cells, or PBMCs; the material itself was cDNA or gDNA.

As handled by the study authors: It was from reference gene primer amplification that nucleated cell counts were estimated. TCRdb keeps only in-frame clones here, not all; method: immunoSEQ multiplex PCR. The D gene and trimming were derived from the DNA, and the V and J assignments and clone size from that table. The data contain some 530,000 clones, around 85% of them singletons. Looked up from germline, CDR1 is SGHRS and CDR2 is YFSETQ. V lost 4 bases to trimming and J lost 8 bases; unmatched junction nucleotides: 10. The CDR3 runs 15 residues. J is TRBJ2-1 and V is TRBV5-1; TRBD2 agrees at 9 bases. The sequence came from a human donor in a cohort sampled during active COVID-19. Sequencing was done on a sample of peripheral blood. The CDR3 DNA follows: TGCGCCAGCAGCCCTCAGGGACTAGCAAGGGATGAGCAGTTCTTC. This sequence encodes CASSPQGLARDEQFF.